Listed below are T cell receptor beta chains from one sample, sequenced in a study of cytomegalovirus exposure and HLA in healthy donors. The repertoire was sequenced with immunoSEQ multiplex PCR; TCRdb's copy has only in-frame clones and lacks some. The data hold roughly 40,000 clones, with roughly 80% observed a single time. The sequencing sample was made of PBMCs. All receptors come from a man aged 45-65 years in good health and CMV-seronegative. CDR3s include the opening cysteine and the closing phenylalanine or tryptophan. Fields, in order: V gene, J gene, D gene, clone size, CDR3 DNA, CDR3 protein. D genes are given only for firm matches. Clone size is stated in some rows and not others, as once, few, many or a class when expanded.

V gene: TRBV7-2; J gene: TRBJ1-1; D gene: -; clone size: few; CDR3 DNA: TGTGCCAGCAGCAGCCAAGTGAACACTGAAGCTTTCTTT; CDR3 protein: CASSSQVNTEAFF
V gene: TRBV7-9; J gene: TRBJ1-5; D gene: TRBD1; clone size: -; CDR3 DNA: TGTGCCAGCAGCTCCGATAGGGACAGAGGCAATCAGCCCCAGCATTTT; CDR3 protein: CASSSDRDRGNQPQHF
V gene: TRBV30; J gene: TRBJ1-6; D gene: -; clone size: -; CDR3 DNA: TGTGCCTGGAGTGTACCCCGACGGAGCTATAATTCACCCCTCCACTTT; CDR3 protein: CAWSVPRRSYNSPLHF
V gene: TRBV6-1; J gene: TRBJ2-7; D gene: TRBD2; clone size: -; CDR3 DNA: TGTGCCAGCAGGGCTAGCGGGAGGGGGGTCGTCGAGCAGTACTTC; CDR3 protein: CASRASGRGVVEQYF
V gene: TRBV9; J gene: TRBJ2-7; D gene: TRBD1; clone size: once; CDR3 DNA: TGTGCCAGCAGCGTAGGCTGGGGGGGACAGGGGGACGAGCAGTACTTC; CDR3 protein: CASSVGWGGQGDEQYF
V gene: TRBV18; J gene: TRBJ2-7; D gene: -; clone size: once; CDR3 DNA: TGTGCCAGCTCCCCACCGAGCCACTACGAGCAGTACTTC; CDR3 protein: CASSPPSHYEQYF
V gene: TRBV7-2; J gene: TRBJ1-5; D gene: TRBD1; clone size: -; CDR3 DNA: TGTGCCAGCAGTTGGGACAGCGGACATCAGCCCCAGCATTTT; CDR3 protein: CASSWDSGHQPQHF
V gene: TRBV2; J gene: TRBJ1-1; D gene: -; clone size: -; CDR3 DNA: TGTGCCAGCGGAGGGCACGCGAACACTGAAGCTTTCTTT; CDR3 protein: CASGGHANTEAFF
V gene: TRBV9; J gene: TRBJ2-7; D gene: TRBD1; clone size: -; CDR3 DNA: TGTGCCAGCAGCGTCCGACAGGGGTACGAGCAGTACTTC; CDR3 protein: CASSVRQGYEQYF
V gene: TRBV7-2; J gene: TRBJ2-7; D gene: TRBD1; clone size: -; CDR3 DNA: TGTGCCAGCAGCAGTTCGGACAGGTTACATTACGAGCAGTACTTC; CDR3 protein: CASSSSDRLHYEQYF
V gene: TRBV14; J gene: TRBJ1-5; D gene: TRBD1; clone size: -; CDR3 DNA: TGTGCCAGCAGACACAGGGGTCACCAGCCCCAGCATTTT; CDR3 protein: CASRHRGHQPQHF
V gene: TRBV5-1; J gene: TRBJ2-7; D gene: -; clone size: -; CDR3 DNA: TGCGCCAGCGGGAAGGGGGTTCACGAGCAGTACTTC; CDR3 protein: CASGKGVHEQYF
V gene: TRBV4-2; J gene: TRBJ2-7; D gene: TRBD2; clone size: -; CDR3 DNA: TGTGCCAGCAGCCAAGATGAGGATAGCGGGAGAGGCAACGAGCAGTACTTC; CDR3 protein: CASSQDEDSGRGNEQYF
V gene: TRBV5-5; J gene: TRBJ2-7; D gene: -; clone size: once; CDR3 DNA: TGTGCCAGCAGCGGCCACAAGCAGTACTTC; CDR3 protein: CASSGHKQYF
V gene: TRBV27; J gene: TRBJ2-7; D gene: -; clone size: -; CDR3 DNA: TGTGCCAGCAGTTTATTGGGAGAACCCATTCACGAGCAGTACTTC; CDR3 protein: CASSLLGEPIHEQYF
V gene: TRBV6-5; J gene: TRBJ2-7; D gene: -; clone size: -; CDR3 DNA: TGTGCCAGCAGCTCCGACAGGCCCTACAACAAGCAGTACTTC; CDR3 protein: CASSSDRPYNKQYF
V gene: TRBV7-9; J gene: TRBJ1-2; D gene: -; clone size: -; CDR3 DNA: TGTGCCAGCAGCTTAGAGACAGCCACACCGATCTATGGCTACACCTTC; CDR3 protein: CASSLETATPIYGYTF
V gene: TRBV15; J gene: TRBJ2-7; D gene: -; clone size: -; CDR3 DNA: TGTGCCACCAGCAGAGCGTTAGACAGAGCCTACGAGCAGTACTTC; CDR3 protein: CATSRALDRAYEQYF
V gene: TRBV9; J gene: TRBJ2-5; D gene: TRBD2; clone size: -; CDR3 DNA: TGTGCCAGCAGCGTAGGAATGGCGGGAGTAGGGGAGACCCAGTACTTC; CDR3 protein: CASSVGMAGVGETQYF
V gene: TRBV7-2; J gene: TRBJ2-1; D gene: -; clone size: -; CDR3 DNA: TGTGCCAGCAGCTTAGCGGAGGGTGGACAGCAGTTCTTC; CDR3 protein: CASSLAEGGQQFF
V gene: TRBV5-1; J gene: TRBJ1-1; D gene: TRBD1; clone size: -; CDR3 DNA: TGCGCCAGCAGCTTGACAGGGGCGAACACTGAAGCTTTCTTT; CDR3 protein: CASSLTGANTEAFF
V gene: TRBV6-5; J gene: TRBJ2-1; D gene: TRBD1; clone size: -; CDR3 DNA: TGTGCCAGCAGTCAACAGGGGGCGGGATACAATGAGCAGTTCTTC; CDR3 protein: CASSQQGAGYNEQFF
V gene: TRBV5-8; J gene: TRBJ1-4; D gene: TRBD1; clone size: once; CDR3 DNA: TGTGCCAGCAGCCCGACAGGGGGCCTTGAAAAACTGTTTTTT; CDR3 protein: CASSPTGGLEKLFF
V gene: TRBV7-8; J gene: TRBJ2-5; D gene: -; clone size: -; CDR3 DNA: TGTGCCAGCAGCCCGAAGCCGGTGGCCCAGTACTTC; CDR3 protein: CASSPKPVAQYF
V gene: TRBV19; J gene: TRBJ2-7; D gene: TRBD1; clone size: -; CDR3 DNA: TGTGCCAGTAGTAGGACAGGCTACGAGCAGTACTTC; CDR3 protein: CASSRTGYEQYF
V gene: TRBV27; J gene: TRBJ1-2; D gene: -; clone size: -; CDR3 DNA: TGTGCCAGCAGTTTGGTTCCCCCCGGGACATCTGGCTACACCTTC; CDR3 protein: CASSLVPPGTSGYTF
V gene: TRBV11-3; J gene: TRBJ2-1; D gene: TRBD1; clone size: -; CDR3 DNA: TGTGCCAGCAGCTTATACAGGGGGGTAAATGAGCAGTTCTTC; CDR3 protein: CASSLYRGVNEQFF
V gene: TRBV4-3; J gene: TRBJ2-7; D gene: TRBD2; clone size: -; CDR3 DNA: TGCGCCAGCAGCCCCGGGACTAGCGGTAAGGACGAGCAGTACTTC; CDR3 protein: CASSPGTSGKDEQYF